This T cell receptor beta chain stems from a study of Tregs in tolerant kidney transplant recipients. Study-level background: Mixed chimerism was transient after nonmyeloablative marrow transplants from related graft donors.

As to this clone: Its antigen is currently unknown.

Study-level results: Expanding Tregs on activated donor B cells appeared to best identify donor-specific TCRbeta clones.

Regulatory T cells were sorted from thawed PBMCs rested overnight at 37°C with approximately 180 IU/ml IL-2. Trimming removed 4 bases from V and 2 bases from J, with 7 bases in between. Germline V lookup: CDR1 SGHRS, CDR2 YFSETQ. The CDR3 runs 13 residues. This table comes from immunoSEQ multiplex PCR, and its TCRdb copy is limited to in-frame clones, with some not included. The sample includes about 61,000 clones, approximately 83% seen only once; the top ten take about 2%. The V gene is TRBV5-1, the J gene TRBJ2-1; D might be TRBD2 (5 bases). The TCR comes from a human donor who received a combined kidney and bone marrow transplant. Here the sequenced sample was Tregs from blood, taken before the transplant. The CDR3 DNA is TGCGCCAGCAGCCACGGGACCTACAATGAGCAGTTCTTC. Protein: CASSHGTYNEQFF.